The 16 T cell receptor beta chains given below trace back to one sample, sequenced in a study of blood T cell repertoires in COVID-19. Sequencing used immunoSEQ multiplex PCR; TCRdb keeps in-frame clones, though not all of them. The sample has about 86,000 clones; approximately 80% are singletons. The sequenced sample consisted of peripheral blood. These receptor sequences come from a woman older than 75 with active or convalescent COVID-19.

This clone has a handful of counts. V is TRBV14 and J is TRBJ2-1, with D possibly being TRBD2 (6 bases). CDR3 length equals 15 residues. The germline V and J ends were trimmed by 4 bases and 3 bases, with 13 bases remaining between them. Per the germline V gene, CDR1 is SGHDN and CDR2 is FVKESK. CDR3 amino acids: CASSLRGSGYNEQFF. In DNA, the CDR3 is TGTGCCAGCAGCCTCCGCGGTAGCGGCTACAATGAGCAGTTCTTC.

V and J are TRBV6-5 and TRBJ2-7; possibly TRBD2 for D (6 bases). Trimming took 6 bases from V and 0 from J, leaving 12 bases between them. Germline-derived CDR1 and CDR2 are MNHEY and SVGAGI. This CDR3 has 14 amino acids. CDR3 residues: CASSGTVPSYEQYF. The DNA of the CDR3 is TGTGCCAGCAGCGGGACTGTACCCTCCTACGAGCAGTACTTC.

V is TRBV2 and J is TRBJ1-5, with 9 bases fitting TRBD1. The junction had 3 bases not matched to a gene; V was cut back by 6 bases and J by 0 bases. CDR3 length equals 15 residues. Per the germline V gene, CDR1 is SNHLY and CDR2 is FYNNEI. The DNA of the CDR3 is TGTGCCAGCAGGGGGACAGGGTATAGCAATCAGCCCCAGCATTTT. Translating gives CASRGTGYSNQPQHF.

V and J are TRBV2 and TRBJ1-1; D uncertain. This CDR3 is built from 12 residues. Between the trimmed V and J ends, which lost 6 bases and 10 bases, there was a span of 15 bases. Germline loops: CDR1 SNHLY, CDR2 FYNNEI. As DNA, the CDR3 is TGTGCCAGCAGCCCCGGACTATCTCGAGCTTTCTTT. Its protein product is CASSPGLSRAFF.

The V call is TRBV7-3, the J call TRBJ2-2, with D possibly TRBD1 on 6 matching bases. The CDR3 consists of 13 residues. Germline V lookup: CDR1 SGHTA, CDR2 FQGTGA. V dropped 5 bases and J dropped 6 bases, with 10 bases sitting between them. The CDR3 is CASSETGSGELFF. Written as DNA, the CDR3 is TGTGCCAGCAGCGAAACAGGGTCCGGGGAGCTGTTTTTT.

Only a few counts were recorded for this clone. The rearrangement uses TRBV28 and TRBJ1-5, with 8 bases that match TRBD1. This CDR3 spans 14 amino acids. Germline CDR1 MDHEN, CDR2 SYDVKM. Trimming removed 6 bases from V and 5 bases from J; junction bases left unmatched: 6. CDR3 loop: CASREDRGHQPQHF. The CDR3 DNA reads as TGTGCCAGCAGGGAAGACAGGGGACATCAGCCCCAGCATTTT.

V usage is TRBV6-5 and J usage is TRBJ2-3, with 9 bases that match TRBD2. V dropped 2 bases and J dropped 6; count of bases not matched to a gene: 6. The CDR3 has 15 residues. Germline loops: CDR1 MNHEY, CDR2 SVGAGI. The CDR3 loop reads CASSYGIGTSDTQYF. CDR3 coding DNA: TGTGCCAGCAGTTACGGGATTGGGACTAGCGATACGCAGTATTTT.

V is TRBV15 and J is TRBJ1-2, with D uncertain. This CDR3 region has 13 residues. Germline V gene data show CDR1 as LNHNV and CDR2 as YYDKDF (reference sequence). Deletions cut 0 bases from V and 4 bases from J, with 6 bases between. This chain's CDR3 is CATSRDSVYGYTF. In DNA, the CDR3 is TGTGCCACCAGCAGAGACTCTGTCTATGGCTACACCTTC.

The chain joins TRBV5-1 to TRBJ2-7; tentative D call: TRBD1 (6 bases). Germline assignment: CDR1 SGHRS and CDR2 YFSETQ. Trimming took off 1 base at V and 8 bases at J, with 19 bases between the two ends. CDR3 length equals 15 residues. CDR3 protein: CASSLTSDSSNKQYF. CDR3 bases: TGCGCCAGCAGCTTGACATCGGACAGCAGTAACAAGCAGTACTTC.

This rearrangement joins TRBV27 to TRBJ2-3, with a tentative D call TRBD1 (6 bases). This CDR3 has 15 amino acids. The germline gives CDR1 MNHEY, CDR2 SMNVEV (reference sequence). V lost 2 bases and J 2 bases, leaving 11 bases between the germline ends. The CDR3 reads CASSLGQGLTDTQYF. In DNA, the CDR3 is TGTGCCAGCAGTTTAGGGCAGGGGCTCACAGATACGCAGTATTTT.

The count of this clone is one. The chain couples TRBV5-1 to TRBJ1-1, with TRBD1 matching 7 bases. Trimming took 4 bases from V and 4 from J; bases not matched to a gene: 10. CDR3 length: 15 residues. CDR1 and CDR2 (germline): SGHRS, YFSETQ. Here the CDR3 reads CASSPHRGGVTEAFF. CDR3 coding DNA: TGCGCCAGCAGCCCCCACAGGGGTGGGGTCACTGAAGCTTTCTTT.

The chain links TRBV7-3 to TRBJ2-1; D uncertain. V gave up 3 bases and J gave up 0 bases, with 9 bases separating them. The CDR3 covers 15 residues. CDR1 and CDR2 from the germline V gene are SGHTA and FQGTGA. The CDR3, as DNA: TGTGCCAGCAGCTTCCAATGGAGCTCCTACAATGAGCAGTTCTTC. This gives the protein CASSFQWSSYNEQFF.

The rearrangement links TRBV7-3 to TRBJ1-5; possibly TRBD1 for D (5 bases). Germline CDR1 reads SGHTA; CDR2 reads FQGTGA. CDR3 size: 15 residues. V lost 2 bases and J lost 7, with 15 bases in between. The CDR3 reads CASSLSGGVGQPQHF. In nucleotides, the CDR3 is TGTGCCAGCAGCTTATCGGGGGGAGTAGGGCAGCCCCAGCATTTT. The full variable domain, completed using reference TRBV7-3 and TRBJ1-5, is GAGVSQTPSNKVTEKGKYVELRCDPISGHTALYWYRQSLGQGPEFLIYFQGTGAADDSGLPNDRFFAVRPEGSVSTLKIQRTERGDSAVYLCASSLSGGVGQPQHFGDGTRLSIL.

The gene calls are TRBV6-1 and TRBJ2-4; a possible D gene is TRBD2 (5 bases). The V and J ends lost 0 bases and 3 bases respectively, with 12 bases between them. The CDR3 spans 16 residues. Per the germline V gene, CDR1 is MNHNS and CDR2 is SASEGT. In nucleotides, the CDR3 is TGTGCCAGCAGTGAAGCGCTTCCGGGGATCAAAAACATTCAGTACTTC. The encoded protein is CASSEALPGIKNIQYF.

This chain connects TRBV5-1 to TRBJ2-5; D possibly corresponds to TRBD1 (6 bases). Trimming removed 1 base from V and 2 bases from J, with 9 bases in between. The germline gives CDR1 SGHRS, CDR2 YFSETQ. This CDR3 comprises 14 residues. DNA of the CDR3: TGCGCCAGCAGCTTGTACAGGGTTCAAGAGACCCAGTACTTC. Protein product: CASSLYRVQETQYF.

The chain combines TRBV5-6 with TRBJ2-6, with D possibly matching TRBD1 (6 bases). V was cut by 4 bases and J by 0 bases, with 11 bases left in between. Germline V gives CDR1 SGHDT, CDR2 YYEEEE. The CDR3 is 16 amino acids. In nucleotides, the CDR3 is TGTGCCAGCAGCGTGCAGGGGATCTCTGGGGCCAACGTCCTGACTTTC. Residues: CASSVQGISGANVLTF.